The text below deals with one T cell receptor (beta chain). The antigen remains undetermined. The CDR3 consists of 13 residues. V was clipped by 0 bases and J by 7 bases, with 5 bases between them. Germline values: CDR1 SGHDT, CDR2 YYEEEE. This record comes from a study of CD8 T cells in Susac syndrome. General observations from the study: Regarding the TCR sequencing and HLA analysis, the study admitted that a relatively small number of individuals were involved.

Random hexamers were used to reverse transcribe about 0.5 to 1 ug of RNA. Via MiXCR, TCRdb re-called the immunoSEQ multiplex PCR reads, giving one row per CDR3 protein. In the table there are 100,000 to 150,000 distinct CDR3 sequences, approximately 95% of which are singletons. TCR beta from blood CD8+ and CD4+ T cells was sequenced. The CD8+ and CD4+ T cells were isolated magnetically using a negative isolation approach, whereas the TEMRA cells were enriched by FACS. This receptor was obtained from a human donor with multiple sclerosis. The chain uses TRBV5-6 and TRBJ1-6; D unclear. The sample consisted of CD8+ T cells from PBMCs. Here the CDR3 reads CASSLGQNSPLHF. CDR3 nucleotides: TGTGCCAGCAGCTTGGGGCAGAATTCACCCCTCCACTTT.